These 32 T cell receptor beta chains share one sample of origin, sequenced in a study of T cells in Graves' hyperthyroidism and ophthalmopathy. Amplification of TCR beta CDR3 regions used RNA as the template. First-round RT-PCR targeting the TCR CDR3 was performed with the HTBI primer set. TCRdb redid the calling of the multiplex PCR reads with MiXCR, one entry per CDR3 protein. The repertoire consists of approximately 610,000 distinct CDR3 sequences, with 14% to 15% occurring once and the leading ten covering approximately 4.2%. What was sequenced was blood. These receptors were taken from a woman aged 40 to 50 with Graves' ophthalmopathy.

This clonotype was seen once. CDR3 sequence (DNA): TGTGCCAGCAGTGAAACCCGGACTAGCGGGAGCAGGACAGATACGCAGTATTTT. Translating it yields CASSETRTSGSRTDTQYF. This chain joins TRBV2 and TRBJ2-3; 13 nucleotides agree with TRBD2. Germline-derived CDR1 and CDR2 are SNHLY and FYNNEI. CDR3 length: 18 residues. V was pared by 2 bases and J by 3 bases, with 8 bases of the junction left unmatched.

V is TRBV27 and J is TRBJ1-2; TRBD1 matches 8 bases. Germline CDR1 is MNHEY and CDR2 is SMNVEV (reference sequence). Trimming at V came to 8 bases and at J to 5 bases, leaving 10 bases not matched to a gene. The CDR3 extends over 14 amino acids. This CDR3 is CASRQPGQDYGYTF. The CDR3 DNA is TGTGCCAGCCGCCAGCCGGGACAGGATTATGGCTACACCTTC.

This clonotype was found many times. The CDR3 coding sequence is TGTGCCAGCAGTGGCCGGCAGCAGTATGGCTACACCTTC. Its protein is CASSGRQQYGYTF. V is TRBV27 and J is TRBJ1-2; D is ambiguous. The V gene lost 5 bases and the J gene lost 5 bases, with 12 bases spanning the gap. Germline loops: CDR1 MNHEY, CDR2 SMNVEV (reference sequence). CDR3 length: 13 residues.

This clonotype has only a few counts. This chain connects TRBV27 to TRBJ2-7; 13 nucleotides align to TRBD2. Germline V gene sequence: CDR1 MNHEY, CDR2 SMNVEV (reference sequence). The CDR3 has 19 amino acids. The V segment lost 7 bases and the J segment 3 bases; nucleotides outside the gene matches: 18. CDR3 protein: CASMGYPGLAGFLGYEQYF. The CDR3 nucleotides are TGTGCCAGCATGGGATACCCGGGACTAGCGGGATTTTTGGGCTACGAGCAGTACTTC.

This clonotype has a count of ten or more. The chain carries TRBV9 and TRBJ1-1; no clear D. Deletions cut 0 bases from V and 3 bases from J, with 12 bases between. Germline CDR1 SGDLS, CDR2 YYNGEE. The CDR3 length is 15 residues. CDR3 sequence: CASSVEGGSDTEAFF. The CDR3, as DNA: TGTGCCAGCAGCGTAGAAGGAGGGTCCGACACTGAAGCTTTCTTT.

This clonotype has at least ten counts. The chain has TRBV10-3 and TRBJ1-2; 10 bases agree with TRBD1. The germline gives CDR1 ENHRY, CDR2 SYGVKD. V lost 8 bases, J lost 8 bases, and 14 bases stayed unmatched. The CDR3 sequence is 15 residues long. The CDR3 sequence: CAIHHSGQGSGGYTF. DNA for the CDR3: TGTGCCATCCACCACTCGGGACAGGGGAGTGGAGGCTACACCTTC.

This clonotype showed up many times. The chain recombines TRBV7-2 with TRBJ2-7; D not certain. Germline assignment: CDR1 SGHTA and CDR2 FQGNSA. The V end was cut by 5 bases, the J end by 3 bases, with 14 bases between. The CDR3 is 14 amino acids. This chain's CDR3 is CASSPGYSNYEQYF. The CDR3 bases are TGTGCCAGCAGCCCTGGGTACTCAAACTACGAGCAGTACTTC.

In the case of this clonotype: A much larger clonotype is one base distant, so this may be a read error. This rearrangement joins TRBV4-1 to TRBJ1-5; possibly TRBD1 for D (5 bases). CDR1 and CDR2 (germline): MGHRA, YSYEKL. V was pared by 0 bases and J by 4 bases, with 10 bases between. There are 15 residues in the CDR3. Written as DNA, the CDR3 is TGCGCCAGCAGCCAAGAATGGACATGGAATCAGCCCCAGCATTTT. This gives the protein CASSQEWTWNQPQHF.

This clonotype was observed many times. The V gene is TRBV18, the J gene TRBJ1-2; D not resolved. V lost 0 bases and J 4 bases, leaving 9 bases between the germline ends. Germline-derived CDR1 and CDR2 are KGHSH and LQKENI. The CDR3 is made up of 14 amino acids. CDR3 sequence reads: CASSPPDQFYGYTF. DNA for the CDR3: TGTGCCAGCTCACCACCGGACCAGTTCTATGGCTACACCTTC.

This clonotype was picked up many times. V and J are TRBV28 and TRBJ2-7; maybe TRBD2 (5 bases). The CDR3 contains 13 residues. Between the trimmed V and J ends, which lost 7 bases and 3 bases, there was a span of 13 bases. The germline gives CDR1 MDHEN, CDR2 SYDVKM. CDR3 sequence: CASTLSGNYEQYF. In DNA, the CDR3 is TGTGCCAGCACCCTCTCGGGGAACTACGAGCAGTACTTC.

There are many counts of this clonotype. V and J are TRBV28 and TRBJ1-1; the match to TRBD1 covers 7 bases. From germline, CDR1 is MDHEN and CDR2 SYDVKM. J gave up 4 bases and V 3 bases, and 8 bases lay outside the gene matches. The CDR3 totals 15 residues. CDR3: CASSFPQGGTTEAFF. In DNA form, the CDR3 reads TGTGCCAGCAGTTTCCCGCAGGGGGGTACCACTGAAGCTTTCTTT.

The CDR3 spells CSARGASGSDTQYF. CDR3 coding DNA: TGCAGTGCTAGAGGAGCTAGCGGGAGTGATACGCAGTATTTT. The rearrangement links TRBV20-1 to TRBJ2-3; the match to TRBD2 covers 10 bases. The CDR3 has 14 residues. V dropped 1 base and J dropped 6; count of bases not matched to a gene: 4. Germline CDR1 reads DFQATT; CDR2 reads SNEGSKA (reference sequence).

This clonotype was seen many times. V gene TRBV9 combines with J gene TRBJ2-5; D not resolved. The CDR3 extends over 14 amino acids. Trimming left V 1 base short and J 1 base short, with 8 bases between. CDR1 is SGDLS, CDR2 YYNGEE, per germline. DNA of the CDR3: TGTGCCAGCAGCGTAAGGCCGGGCCAAGAGACCCAGTACTTC. It translates to CASSVRPGQETQYF.

This clonotype was counted ten times or more. V and J are TRBV4-1 and TRBJ2-5, with TRBD2 identical over 11 bases. Germline V gives CDR1 MGHRA, CDR2 YSYEKL. The V segment lost 5 bases and the J segment 7 bases; nucleotides outside the gene matches: 12. The CDR3 has 16 residues. CDR3 DNA sequence: TGCGCCAGCAGCTTCGTAGCGGGAGGGCTTTTGGGGACCCAGTACTTC. Its translation: CASSFVAGGLLGTQYF.

This clonotype was found a few times. The chain combines TRBV6-2 or TRBV6-3 with TRBJ2-7, with 7 positions matching TRBD1. Germline V gene lookup returns CDR1 MNHEY and CDR2 SVGEGT. The CDR3 is 16 amino acids. The V gene end was trimmed by 0 bases and the J gene end by 4 bases; junction bases not matched to a gene: 9. CDR3 protein: CASSYSRRDSIYEQYF. For the CDR3, the DNA is TGTGCCAGCAGTTACTCGAGACGGGACAGCATTTACGAGCAGTACTTC.

The chain couples TRBV6-1 to TRBJ2-7; D unresolved. Germline CDR1 and CDR2: MNHNS and SASEGT. The length of the CDR3 is 15 residues. Between the trimmed V and J ends, which lost 7 bases and 2 bases, there was a span of 18 bases. CDR3: CASTSVGSFPYEQYF. CDR3 in DNA: TGTGCCAGCACGTCCGTGGGGTCCTTCCCCTACGAGCAGTACTTC.

A single count supports this clonotype. Relative to the germline gene, one junction end is altered; a read error may explain this. The chain recombines TRBV28 with TRBJ2-7; TRBD2 might be the D (6 bases). CDR1 is MDHEN and CDR2 is SYDVKM in the germline V gene. The length of the CDR3 is 14 residues. CDR3 nucleotide sequence: TGTGCCCGCAGTCCTGGGACGGGGGCCTACGAGCAGTACTTC. Residues: CARSPGTGAYEQYF. Supplemented by reference TRBV28 and TRBJ2-7, the full variable domain reads DVKVTQSSRYLVKRTGEKVFLECVQDMDHENMFWYRQDPGLGLRLIYFSYDVKMKEKGDIPEGYSVSREKKERFSLILESASTNQTSMYLCARSPGTGAYEQYFGPGTRLTVT.

This clonotype was detected ten times or more. This chain links TRBV11-2 with TRBJ1-1; 9 positions agree with TRBD1. V was pared by 0 bases and J by 1 base, with 3 bases of the junction left unmatched. Per the germline V gene, CDR1 is SGHAT and CDR2 is FQNNGV. This CDR3 contains 16 residues. The CDR3 sequence is CASSLEGTGKNTEAFF. In DNA, the CDR3 is TGTGCCAGCAGCTTAGAAGGGACAGGGAAGAACACTGAAGCTTTCTTT.

This clonotype was seen at least ten times. The genes are TRBV6-2 or TRBV6-3 and TRBJ1-1; D is unresolved. CDR1 and CDR2 (germline): MNHEY, SVGEGT. The CDR3 is made up of 13 amino acids. The V gene lost 2 bases and the J gene lost 1 base, with 5 bases spanning the gap. The CDR3 protein is CASSYLKNTEAFF. The DNA of the CDR3 is TGTGCCAGCAGTTACCTCAAGAACACTGAAGCTTTCTTT.

There are a few counts of this clonotype. This could be a read error, since a much larger clone is one nucleotide away. The V gene is TRBV6-2 or TRBV6-3, the J gene TRBJ1-5; tentatively, D is TRBD1 (5 bases). CDR3 length: 18 amino acids. Germline V CDR1 and CDR2: MNHEY, SVGEGT. The CDR3 here is CANSYSNRGIDFNQPQHF. CDR3 nucleotides: TGTGCCAACAGTTACTCCAACCGGGGGATAGACTTCAATCAGCCCCAGCATTTT.

The V and J genes are TRBV19 and TRBJ2-2; TRBD1 aligns across 10 bases. The length of the CDR3 is 15 residues. The junction had 6 bases not matched to a gene; V was cut back by 7 bases and J by 4 bases. CDR1 and CDR2 (germline): LNHDA, SQIVND (reference sequence). CDR3 loop: CASTLDRGLTGELFF. The DNA for the CDR3 is TGTGCCAGTACCTTAGACAGGGGGCTCACCGGGGAGCTGTTTTTT.

This clonotype has ten or more counts. V gene TRBV14 combines with J gene TRBJ1-1, with D possibly matching TRBD1 (6 bases). Per germline, CDR1 SGHDN and CDR2 FVKESK. The V and J ends lost 0 bases and 6 bases respectively, with 8 bases between them. The CDR3 extends over 13 amino acids. CDR3 DNA sequence: TGTGCCAGCAGCCAAGAGTGGACAGCTGAAGCTTTCTTT. Protein sequence: CASSQEWTAEAFF.

This clonotype was picked up many times. This chain uses TRBV28 with TRBJ2-7, with 7 positions matching TRBD1. The germline V gene has CDR1 MDHEN and CDR2 SYDVKM. There are 13 residues in the CDR3. The J segment lost 5 bases and the V segment lost 6 bases, leaving 7 bases of the junction unmatched. CDR3 region: CASRETGVDEQYF. The CDR3 DNA follows: TGTGCCAGCAGGGAAACAGGGGTGGACGAGCAGTACTTC.

At least ten counts were recorded for this clonotype. The J gene is TRBJ1-2, the V gene TRBV6-1; TRBD1 matches at 7 bases. The CDR3 length is 12 residues. With 5 bases clipped from V and 5 bases from J, the junction kept 2 bases outside the gene matches. Germline lookup yields CDR1 MNHNS and CDR2 SASEGT. In DNA form, the CDR3 reads TGTGCCAGCAGTCCGACAGGGTATGGCTACACCTTC. It specifies CASSPTGYGYTF.

This clonotype appeared many times. The chain joins TRBV10-3 to TRBJ1-5, with D possibly TRBD1 on 6 matching bases. This CDR3 has 16 amino acids. Germline V lookup: CDR1 ENHRY, CDR2 SYGVKD. Trimming cost V 3 bases and J 0 bases, with 12 bases left between them. The CDR3 sequence: CAISEKGGDSNQPQHF. The CDR3 bases are TGTGCCATCAGTGAAAAGGGGGGTGATAGCAATCAGCCCCAGCATTTT.

The chain carries TRBV6-1 and TRBJ2-7; 8 bases are a match to TRBD1. V lost 6 bases and J lost 3; bases outside the gene matches: 7. The CDR3 runs to 14 residues. Germline CDR1 MNHNS, CDR2 SASEGT. CDR3 loop: CASRTDRVYYEQYF. Written as DNA, the CDR3 is TGTGCCAGCAGGACGGACAGGGTATACTACGAGCAGTACTTC.

There are a few counts of this clonotype. The chain has TRBV18 and TRBJ2-7; D is unresolved. Germline V lookup: CDR1 KGHSH, CDR2 LQKENI. The V end lost 2 bases, the J end lost 2 bases, and 10 bases lay between the germline ends. The CDR3 has 14 residues. The CDR3 coding sequence is TGTGCCAGCTCACCAGGCAGCTCTACCTACGAGCAGTACTTC. Protein sequence: CASSPGSSTYEQYF.

This clonotype was found a few times. V usage is TRBV11-2 and J usage is TRBJ2-6, with D uncertain. Germline CDR1 is SGHAT and CDR2 is FQNNGV. This CDR3 has 17 amino acids. The germline V and J ends were trimmed by 1 base and 4 bases, with 14 bases remaining between them. The CDR3 region is CASSLGEGGRGANVLTF. The CDR3, as DNA: TGTGCCAGCAGCTTAGGGGAAGGTGGTCGAGGGGCCAACGTCCTGACTTTC.

This chain joins TRBV18 and TRBJ1-1, with TRBD1 as a possible D gene (6 bases). With 2 bases removed from V and 5 bases from J, the gap between germline ends came to 12 bases. This CDR3 is 14 amino acids long. Germline values: CDR1 KGHSH, CDR2 LQKENI. In nucleotides, the CDR3 is TGTGCCAGCTCACCAGCCAGGGGAGGGACTGAAGCTTTCTTT. Translating gives CASSPARGGTEAFF. Using reference TRBV18 and TRBJ1-1 for the parts outside the CDR3, the full variable domain is NAGVMQNPRHLVRRRGQEARLRCSPMKGHSHVYWYRQLPEEGLKFMVYLQKENIIDESGMPKERFSAEFPKEGPSILRIQQVVRGDSAAYFCASSPARGGTEAFFGQGTRLTVV.

This clonotype was counted many times. The chain is built from TRBV7-8 and TRBJ1-1; D is unresolved. This CDR3 has 16 amino acids. Between the trimmed V and J ends, which lost 5 bases and 0 bases, there was a span of 16 bases. From germline, CDR1 is SGHVS and CDR2 FQNEAQ. The CDR3: CASSPYRFAMNTEAFF. The DNA for the CDR3 is TGTGCCAGCAGCCCATACAGATTTGCCATGAACACTGAAGCTTTCTTT.

This clonotype has ten or more counts. V gene TRBV5-6 combines with J gene TRBJ1-3; D might be TRBD1 (5 bases). Germline V gene lookup returns CDR1 SGHDT and CDR2 YYEEEE. The CDR3 covers 15 residues. V was shortened by 2 bases and J by 0 bases, with 9 bases between the two germline ends. The CDR3 coding sequence is TGTGCCAGCAGCTTAGACAGCCGCTCTGGAAACACCATATATTTT. As protein: CASSLDSRSGNTIYF. The full variable domain, completed using reference TRBV5-6 and TRBJ1-3, is DAGVTQSPTHLIKTRGQQVTLRCSPKSGHDTVSWYQQALGQGPQFIFQYYEEEERQRGNFPDRFSGHQFPNYSSELNVNALLLGDSALYLCASSLDSRSGNTIYFGEGSWLTVV.

V usage is TRBV5-1 and J usage is TRBJ2-2; 8 bases are a match to TRBD1. CDR1 is SGHRS and CDR2 is YFSETQ in the germline V gene. This CDR3 has 16 amino acids. J was trimmed by 3 bases and V by 3 bases; bases with no gene match: 7. DNA for the CDR3: TGCGCCAGCAGCTCGACAGGGGAACCTGACACCGGGGAGCTGTTTTTT. Its protein is CASSSTGEPDTGELFF.